The rows below give T cell receptor beta chains drawn from one sample of a study of cytomegalovirus exposure and HLA in healthy donors. Here immunoSEQ multiplex PCR was the method, and the copy in TCRdb shows in-frame clones only, minus some. The data hold 90,000 to 150,000 clones, with approximately 87% observed a single time. The sequenced sample consisted of PBMCs. Receptors originate from a woman younger than 45 in good health and CMV-seronegative. CDR3s include the opening cysteine and the closing phenylalanine or tryptophan. The D gene is left open where the match is weak. A row's size may be missing; if present it is once, few, many or a size class.

v_gene	j_gene	len	abundance	d_gene	CDR3aa	CDR3nt
TRBV6-5	TRBJ2-3	16	.	TRBD2	CASSYSLAGITDTQYF	TGTGCCAGCAGTTACTCACTAGCGGGGATCACAGATACGCAGTATTTT
TRBV5-1	TRBJ1-1	16	.	.	CASSLSSQGLGTEAFF	TGCGCCAGCAGCTTGTCGTCCCAGGGGTTGGGCACTGAAGCTTTCTTT
TRBV5-6	TRBJ2-7	15	.	.	CASSLLMSRPYEQYF	TGTGCCAGCAGCTTGCTCATGAGCCGCCCCTACGAGCAGTACTTC
TRBV10-3	TRBJ1-1	14	.	.	CAISDRDRNTEAFF	TGTGCCATCAGTGACCGAGACAGGAACACTGAAGCTTTCTTT
TRBV30	TRBJ1-1	14	.	.	CAWSVWPRDTEAFF	TGTGCCTGGAGTGTCTGGCCTCGGGACACTGAAGCTTTCTTT
TRBV5-6	TRBJ1-2	13	.	.	CASSLGGGYGYTF	TGTGCCAGCAGCTTGGGAGGGGGCTATGGCTACACCTTC
TRBV6-6	TRBJ1-1	13	.	TRBD1	CASGQGDNTEAFF	TGTGCCAGCGGACAGGGGGATAACACTGAAGCTTTCTTT
TRBV4-3	TRBJ2-7	16	once	TRBD1	CASSQDFQGVYYEQYF	TGCGCCAGCAGCCAAGATTTCCAGGGGGTCTACTACGAGCAGTACTTC
TRBV19	TRBJ1-3	16	.	.	CASSFPGLISGNTIYF	TGTGCCAGTAGTTTCCCGGGACTTATCTCTGGAAACACCATATATTTT
TRBV10-3	TRBJ2-4	14	once	.	CAISDVDWVNFQYF	TGTGCCATCAGTGACGTGGACTGGGTCAACTTTCAGTACTTC
TRBV30	TRBJ2-7	13	few	.	CAWNNAGAGEQYF	TGTGCCTGGAACAACGCAGGGGCAGGCGAGCAGTACTTC
TRBV19	TRBJ1-5	19	.	TRBD1	CASSTTGAPLGYSNQPQHF	TGTGCCAGTAGTACGACAGGGGCCCCATTAGGATATAGCAATCAGCCCCAGCATTTT
TRBV7-6	TRBJ2-1	13	once	.	CASSLSLNNEQFF	TGTGCCAGCAGCTTGAGCCTAAACAATGAGCAGTTCTTC
TRBV7-9	TRBJ1-3	15	once	TRBD1	CASSDGTVSGNTIYF	TGTGCCAGCAGCGACGGGACAGTATCTGGAAACACCATATATTTT
TRBV19	TRBJ2-5	14	.	.	CASSTAPGEETQYF	TGTGCCAGTAGTACGGCCCCAGGGGAAGAGACCCAGTACTTC
TRBV5-1	TRBJ2-3	17	.	TRBD1	CASSLALGQGAADTQYF	TGCGCCAGCAGCTTGGCCTTGGGACAGGGGGCCGCAGATACGCAGTATTTT
TRBV27	TRBJ1-1	13	.	.	CASSRGGNTEAFF	TGTGCCAGCAGCCGAGGGGGGAACACTGAAGCTTTCTTT
TRBV6-5	TRBJ2-1	13	.	.	CASSYLAANEQFF	TGTGCCAGCAGTTACTTGGCTGCCAATGAGCAGTTCTTC
TRBV6-1	TRBJ2-3	15	few	TRBD2	CASSAAGGGTDTQYF	TGTGCCAGCAGTGCTGCGGGGGGCGGGACAGATACGCAGTATTTT
TRBV7-2	TRBJ1-1	13	once	.	CASSSQGGTEAFF	TGTGCCAGCAGCTCACAGGGAGGGACTGAAGCTTTCTTT
TRBV7-2	TRBJ1-3	16	.	TRBD1	CASSLLQGKAGNTIYF	TGTGCCAGCAGCTTATTACAGGGGAAGGCTGGAAACACCATATATTTT
TRBV5-1	TRBJ2-3	15	.	TRBD1	CASSLGTGGLDTQYF	TGCGCCAGCAGCTTGGGGACAGGCGGATTGGATACGCAGTATTTT
TRBV6-5	TRBJ1-2	14	.	TRBD1	CASRERTGNYGYTF	TGTGCCAGCAGGGAACGGACAGGGAACTATGGCTACACCTTC
TRBV5-6	TRBJ2-7	14	.	.	CASSSRFSSYEQYF	TGTGCCAGCAGCTCGAGGTTTAGCTCCTACGAGCAGTACTTC
TRBV5-6	TRBJ1-2	12	.	.	CASSPAGNGYTF	TGTGCCAGCAGCCCCGCCGGGAATGGCTACACCTTC
TRBV5-4	TRBJ2-3	15	.	TRBD2	CASSLIAGGRDTQYF	TGTGCCAGCAGCCTTATAGCGGGGGGCCGAGATACGCAGTATTTT
TRBV7-2	TRBJ1-1	14	.	.	CASSQGGMNTEAFF	TGTGCCAGCAGCCAGGGAGGGATGAACACTGAAGCTTTCTTT
TRBV10-3	TRBJ2-7	15	few	TRBD1	CAISGQGANSYEQYF	TGTGCCATCAGTGGACAGGGGGCGAACTCCTACGAGCAGTACTTC
TRBV6-4	TRBJ1-2	15	.	.	CASSDPGRSRYGYTF	TGTGCCAGCAGTGATCCAGGGAGGTCCCGCTATGGCTACACCTTC
TRBV19	TRBJ2-7	16	.	.	CASSIDLSSLPYEQYF	TGTGCCAGTAGTATAGATCTGTCTTCCCTACCCTACGAGCAGTACTTC
TRBV14	TRBJ1-6	17	many	.	CASSQAGEISYNSPLHF	TGTGCCAGCAGCCAAGCAGGGGAGATCTCCTATAATTCACCCCTCCACTTT
TRBV18	TRBJ1-2	15	.	.	CASSPWGHRNYGYTF	TGTGCCAGCTCACCTTGGGGACACCGTAACTATGGCTACACCTTC
TRBV27	TRBJ2-7	19	.	TRBD1	CASSLFSVGTGGPSYEQYF	TGTGCCAGCAGTTTATTTAGTGTCGGGACAGGGGGACCCTCCTACGAGCAGTACTTC
TRBV5-4	TRBJ2-5	14	.	.	CASSSRQSQETQYF	TGTGCCAGCAGCTCGCGACAGTCCCAAGAGACCCAGTACTTC
TRBV11-2	TRBJ1-6	13	.	TRBD1	CASSLEDGQGLHF	TGTGCCAGCAGCTTGGAAGATGGACAGGGCCTCCACTTT
TRBV7-9	TRBJ1-1	14	.	TRBD1	CASSLDGDRAKAFF	TGTGCCAGCAGCTTAGACGGGGACAGGGCAAAAGCTTTCTTT
TRBV7-9	TRBJ2-7	16	.	TRBD2	CASSPSGGAGSYEQYF	TGTGCCAGCAGCCCTAGCGGGGGGGCCGGGTCCTACGAGCAGTACTTC